The 16 T cell receptor beta chains given below trace back to one sample, sequenced in a study of blood T cell repertoires in COVID-19. Only in-frame clones appear in the TCRdb table, and some are missing; sequencing was by immunoSEQ multiplex PCR. The sample contains 180,000 or so clones, around 87% of which appear only once. Sequencing was done on a sample of peripheral blood. The receptors here all came from a man aged 40-49 years with active or convalescent COVID-19.

J is TRBJ2-3 and V is TRBV7-2; D is undetermined. This CDR3 comprises 13 residues. Trimming removed 4 bases at V and 1 base at J, with 6 bases between. Germline CDR1 is SGHTA and CDR2 is FQGNSA. In nucleotides, the CDR3 is TGTGCCAGCAGCTCGTCCCGCACAGATACGCAGTATTTT. Translating it yields CASSSSRTDTQYF.

This rearrangement joins TRBV11-2 to TRBJ2-2; 8 bases fit TRBD2. The junction had 6 bases not matched to a gene; V was cut back by 2 bases and J by 4 bases. The CDR3 is 16 residues long. Germline CDR1 reads SGHAT; CDR2 reads FQNNGV. CDR3 sequence (DNA): TGTGCCAGCAGCTTACGGGGGGGGCGTGGCACCGGGGAGCTGTTTTTT. Translation gives CASSLRGGRGTGELFF.

The chain has TRBV9 and TRBJ1-4; 7 nucleotides line up with TRBD1. The CDR3 runs to 14 residues. Losses at the gene ends were 4 bases for V and 8 bases for J; bases not matched to a gene: 8. Germline CDR1 is SGDLS and CDR2 is YYNGEE. The CDR3 reads CASSSRQGGEKLFF. The CDR3 coding sequence is TGTGCCAGCAGCTCTCGACAGGGCGGGGAAAAACTGTTTTTT.

This clone came up once. The J gene is TRBJ2-1, the V gene TRBV5-1, with TRBD1 matching over 9 bases. V was pared by 0 bases and J by 7 bases, with 5 bases of the junction left unmatched. This CDR3 contains 15 residues. The germline gives CDR1 SGHRS, CDR2 YFSETQ. CDR3 sequence (DNA): TGCGCCAGCAGCTTGGGGGGACAGGGTCTGAATGAGCAGTTCTTC. Its protein product is CASSLGGQGLNEQFF.

The rearrangement uses TRBV9 and TRBJ2-3; 11 bases are a match to TRBD2. Germline values: CDR1 SGDLS, CDR2 YYNGEE. Trimming removed 7 bases from V and 1 base from J; junction bases left unmatched: 5. This CDR3 contains 15 residues. The CDR3 is CASGTSGGRTDTQYF. CDR3 DNA: TGTGCCAGCGGAACTAGCGGGGGACGCACAGATACGCAGTATTTT.

Of note for this clone: Its ends do not fully match the called genes, so a read error is possible. The chain carries TRBV5-8 and TRBJ2-4, with D unresolved. The CDR3 is 15 amino acids. From germline, CDR1 is SGHTS and CDR2 YDEGEE. The chain's CDR3 is CASSLDSAFSQVGHF. The CDR3 region has the DNA TGTGCCAGCAGCTTGGATTCGGCTTTTTCTCAGGTTGGGCACTTC.

In its sample, this clone was seen many times. This chain links TRBV4-3 with TRBJ2-1; TRBD2 agrees at 10 bases. Germline V CDR1 and CDR2: LGHNA, YSLEER. This CDR3 contains 16 residues. V gave up 1 base and J gave up 9 bases; unmatched junction bases: 9. The CDR3 here is CASSQGKAGGPSEQFF. The DNA of the CDR3 is TGCGCCAGCAGCCAAGGAAAAGCGGGGGGGCCGAGTGAGCAGTTCTTC.

This clone is a singleton in its sample. This sequence joins TRBV15 and TRBJ2-1; possible D gene TRBD1, 6 bases. The germline CDR1 and CDR2 sequences are LNHNV and YYDKDF (reference sequence). V was pared by 1 base and J by 3 bases, with 13 bases between. The CDR3 totals 16 residues. CDR3 sequence (DNA): TGTGCCACCAGCAGAGTCAGGGGACCGAACTACAATGAGCAGTTCTTC. This translates into CATSRVRGPNYNEQFF.

DNA of the CDR3: TGTGCCAGCAGCTTAGAGTTGGCAGATAATTTTATGAACACTGAAGCTTTCTTT. Translation gives CASSLELADNFMNTEAFF. The J gene is TRBJ1-1, the V gene TRBV11-3; the D is unclear. Germline assignment: CDR1 SGHNT and CDR2 YENEEA. Trimming cost V 0 bases and J 0 bases, with 17 bases left between them. This CDR3 contains 18 residues.

Here the CDR3 DNA reads TGTGCCAGCTCTTCAGGGGCGTTGAACTATGGCTACACCTTC. Its translation is CASSSGALNYGYTF. This chain uses TRBV18 with TRBJ1-2; a possible D gene is TRBD1 (6 bases). The CDR3 extends over 14 amino acids. Trimming removed 6 bases from V and 2 bases from J, with 13 bases in between. The germline gives CDR1 KGHSH, CDR2 LQKENI.

The chain links TRBV27 to TRBJ1-2, with D uncertain. CDR3 size: 13 residues. V lost 0 bases and J 4 bases, leaving 6 bases between the germline ends. Looked up from germline, CDR1 is MNHEY and CDR2 is SMNVEV (reference sequence). CDR3 bases: TGTGCCAGCAGTTTATCGAACGGCTATGGCTACACCTTC. Protein product: CASSLSNGYGYTF.

The V gene is TRBV19, the J gene TRBJ1-2, with 8 nucleotides matching TRBD1. V lost 1 base, J lost 7 bases, and 8 bases stayed unmatched. The CDR3 is 15 amino acids. Germline CDR1 reads LNHDA; CDR2 reads SQIVND (reference sequence). The CDR3 here is CASSIVGQGARGYTF. CDR3 sequence (DNA): TGTGCCAGTAGTATAGTAGGGCAGGGGGCGCGTGGCTACACCTTC.

The chain uses TRBV24-1 and TRBJ2-1, with 9 bases that match TRBD2. The germline V gene encodes CDR1 KGHDR and CDR2 SFDVKD. V trimming: 2 bases; J trimming: 3 bases; junction bases outside the gene matches: 7. This CDR3 has 17 residues. CDR3 bases: TGTGCCACCAGTGATTCCGCTAGCGGGGACTACTACAATGAGCAGTTCTTC. This translates into CATSDSASGDYYNEQFF.

This clone has a handful of counts. The chain employs TRBV3-1 (or the pseudogene TRBV3-2) and TRBJ2-2; 10 nucleotides agree with TRBD1. V trimming: 0 bases; J trimming: 5 bases; junction bases outside the gene matches: 0. Germline V gives CDR1 LGHDT, CDR2 YNNKEL (reference sequence). The CDR3 is 15 residues long. The CDR3 sequence: CASSQEGQGTGELFF. The DNA of the CDR3 is TGTGCCAGCAGCCAAGAGGGACAGGGGACCGGGGAGCTGTTTTTT.

The chain combines TRBV21-1 with TRBJ2-7; the table's D call of TRBD1 was not tested on the DNA. TRBV21-1 is tagged as a pseudogene. This CDR3 has 11 amino acids. The CDR3 sequence: CASNRDYEQYF. DNA for the CDR3: TGTGCCAGCAACAGGGATTACGAGCAGTACTTC.

The rearrangement joins TRBV12-3 or TRBV12-4 to TRBJ1-1, with TRBD1 as a possible D gene (5 bases). The CDR3 sequence is 13 residues long. V dropped 4 bases and J dropped 2 bases, with 8 bases sitting between them. CDR3 bases: TGTGCCAGCAGTTCGGGACTAAACACTGAAGCTTTCTTT. Its translation is CASSSGLNTEAFF.